This T cell receptor beta chain is drawn from a study of Graves' ophthalmopathy and Graves' hyperthyroidism. Other autoimmune diseases, uncontrolled infections, pregnancy or lactation excluded patients from enrollment. Trimming removed 5 bases from V and 0 bases from J, with 11 bases in between. This CDR3 contains 15 residues. CDR1 SGHKS and CDR2 YYEKEE come from the germline V gene (reference sequence). As the template, RNA transcripts were used to amplify TCR beta CDR3 regions. Scientists carried out first-round RT-PCR using HTBI primers and then a second-round multiplex PCR. Using its own MiXCR run on the multiplex PCR reads, TCRdb lists one record per CDR3 protein. This table has approximately 700,000 distinct CDR3 sequences, 35% to 50% appearing once.

J is TRBJ1-4 and V is TRBV5-5, with D perhaps TRBD1 (5 bases). Source material: peripheral blood. The sequence was collected from an adult man with Graves' ophthalmopathy. CDR3 nucleotides: TGTGCCAGCAGGCGGGACCCAGCAACTAATGAAAAACTGTTTTTT. Amino acid sequence: CASRRDPATNEKLFF. The full variable domain, completed using reference TRBV5-5 and TRBJ1-4, is DAGVTQSPTHLIKTRGQQVTLRCSPISGHKSVSWYQQVLGQGPQFIFQYYEKEERGRGNFPDRFSARQFPNYSSELNVNALLLGDSALYLCASRRDPATNEKLFFGSGTQLSVL.